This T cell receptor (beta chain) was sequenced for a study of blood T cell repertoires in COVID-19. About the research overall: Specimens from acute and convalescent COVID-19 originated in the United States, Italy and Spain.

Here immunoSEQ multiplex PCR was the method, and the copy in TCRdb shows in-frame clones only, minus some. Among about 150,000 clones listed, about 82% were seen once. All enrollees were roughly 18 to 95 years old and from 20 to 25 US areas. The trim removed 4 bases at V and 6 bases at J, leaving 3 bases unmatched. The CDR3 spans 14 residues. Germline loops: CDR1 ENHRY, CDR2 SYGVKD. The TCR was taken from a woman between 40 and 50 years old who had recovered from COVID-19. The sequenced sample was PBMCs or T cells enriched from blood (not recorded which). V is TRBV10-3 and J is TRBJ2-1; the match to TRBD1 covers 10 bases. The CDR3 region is CAISADRGGNEQFF. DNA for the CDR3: TGTGCCATCAGTGCGGACAGGGGGGGCAATGAGCAGTTCTTC.